Presented here are 11 T cell receptor beta chains from one specimen sequenced in a study of control samples from healthy donors and cancer patients. The table came from immunoSEQ multiplex PCR; TCRdb's copy has only in-frame clones and leaves some out. The sample yields 150,000 or so clones, around 90% seen once. The sequenced material came from blood. The receptors originated from a man aged 18 to 35 in good health.

In the case of this clone: Within the sample, other DNA sequences also encode this same CDR3. This chain uses TRBV30 with TRBJ1-5, with D tentatively TRBD1 (5 bases). V lost 2 bases, J lost 7 bases, and 12 bases lay in between. CDR1 is GTSNPN, CDR2 SVGIG, per germline (reference sequence). This CDR3 spans 13 amino acids. The CDR3 loop reads CAWSLGDGQPQHF. CDR3 coding DNA: TGTGCCTGGAGTCTGGGGGACGGACAGCCCCAGCATTTT.

This chain links TRBV30 with TRBJ1-6; D perhaps matches TRBD1 (6 bases). Germline CDR1 reads GTSNPN; CDR2 reads SVGIG (reference sequence). Between the trimmed V and J ends, which lost 2 bases and 6 bases, there was a span of 14 bases. This CDR3 has 15 amino acids. DNA of the CDR3: TGTGCCTGGAGTATCAAGAGACAGGTTAATTCACCCCTCCACTTT. Amino acids: CAWSIKRQVNSPLHF.

This clone has a handful of counts. This rearrangement joins TRBV5-4 to TRBJ1-1; 8 nucleotides match TRBD1. The CDR3 spans 13 residues. V lost 2 bases and J lost 5; bases outside the gene matches: 2. Germline-derived CDR1 and CDR2 are SGHNT and YYREEE (reference sequence). The CDR3 spells CASSLDRGTEAFF. CDR3 nucleotides: TGTGCCAGCAGCTTAGACAGGGGAACTGAAGCTTTCTTT. Full variable domain (rest looked up from reference TRBV5-4 and TRBJ1-1): ETGVTQSPTHLIKTRGQQVTLRCSSQSGHNTVSWYQQALGQGPQFIFQYYREEENGRGNFPPRFSGLQFPNYSSELNVNALELDDSALYLCASSLDRGTEAFFGQGTRLTVV.

The chain is built from TRBV4-3 and TRBJ2-2, with 7 bases aligning to TRBD2. The V and J ends lost 6 bases and 6 bases, in that order; junction bases with no gene match: 7. This CDR3 is built from 14 residues. Germline lookup yields CDR1 LGHNA and CDR2 YSLEER. The CDR3 protein is CASSRRGMAGELFF. Here the CDR3 DNA reads TGCGCCAGCAGTCGGCGGGGGATGGCCGGGGAGCTGTTTTTT.

The chain has TRBV19 and TRBJ2-1; 12 positions agree with TRBD1. This CDR3 comprises 14 residues. V dropped 7 bases and J dropped 7; count of bases not matched to a gene: 5. The germline V gene has CDR1 LNHDA and CDR2 SQIVND (reference sequence). The CDR3 DNA reads as TGTGCCAGTAAACGGGACAGGGGGCAAAATGAGCAGTTCTTC. Its translation: CASKRDRGQNEQFF.

This chain uses TRBV7-8 with TRBJ1-5, with no clear D. The germline V and J ends were trimmed by 1 base and 1 base, with 8 bases remaining between them. The germline CDR1 and CDR2 sequences are SGHVS and FQNEAQ. CDR3 length: 15 amino acids. CDR3 protein: CASSLGSLSNQPQHF. CDR3 coding DNA: TGTGCCAGCAGCTTAGGCAGTCTCAGCAATCAGCCCCAGCATTTT.

The V call is TRBV7-9, the J call TRBJ1-1, with a weak D call TRBD1 (5 bases). Germline V gene data show CDR1 as SEHNR and CDR2 as FQNEAQ (reference sequence). The CDR3 length is 12 residues. The V and J ends lost 5 bases and 7 bases respectively, with 11 bases between them. CDR3: CASSPGGGEAFF. The DNA of the CDR3 is TGTGCCAGCAGCCCCGGGGGGGGTGAAGCTTTCTTT.

This rearrangement joins TRBV28 to TRBJ1-2; D not certain. Trimming left V 2 bases short and J 2 bases short, with 6 bases between. Germline CDR1 reads MDHEN; CDR2 reads SYDVKM. This CDR3 spans 13 amino acids. This CDR3 reads CASSLGLNYGYTF. In nucleotides, the CDR3 is TGTGCCAGCAGTTTAGGACTAAACTATGGCTACACCTTC.

The genes are TRBV28 and TRBJ2-7; 8 nucleotides agree with TRBD1. The CDR3 is made up of 14 amino acids. Germline V gives CDR1 MDHEN, CDR2 SYDVKM. V shed 5 bases and J 2 bases; nucleotides not matched to a gene: 5. CDR3 protein: CASSLRDRTYEQYF. In DNA, the CDR3 is TGTGCCAGCAGTCTAAGGGACAGGACCTACGAGCAGTACTTC. Using reference TRBV28 and TRBJ2-7 for the parts outside the CDR3, the full variable domain is DVKVTQSSRYLVKRTGEKVFLECVQDMDHENMFWYRQDPGLGLRLIYFSYDVKMKEKGDIPEGYSVSREKKERFSLILESASTNQTSMYLCASSLRDRTYEQYFGPGTRLTVT.

The rearrangement uses TRBV6-6 and TRBJ1-1; D ambiguous. The CDR3 totals 15 residues. V dropped 7 bases and J dropped 0 bases, with 15 bases sitting between them. Germline CDR1 and CDR2: MNHNY and SVGAGI (reference sequence). The CDR3 bases are TGTGCCAGCACCCTATCGACGGGGATGAACACTGAAGCTTTCTTT. This translates into CASTLSTGMNTEAFF.

V is TRBV5-5 and J is TRBJ1-1; no reliable D call. This CDR3 is built from 13 residues. From germline, CDR1 is SGHKS and CDR2 YYEKEE (reference sequence). Between the trimmed V and J ends, which lost 2 bases and 1 base, there was a span of 6 bases. In DNA form, the CDR3 reads TGTGCCAGCAGCTTTCGGCAGAACACTGAAGCTTTCTTT. Translated, it gives CASSFRQNTEAFF.